This TCR beta chain was recovered during a study of T cells in Graves' hyperthyroidism and ophthalmopathy. Newly diagnosed hyperthyroidism, duration under 2 months, in patients aged 18 to 65. Uncontrolled infections, other autoimmune diseases, pregnancy or lactation led to exclusion of patients. Each diagnosis drew on symptoms, thyroxine, TRAb, thyroid ultrasound and orbital computed tomography findings. The sample of blood was obtained at first hyperthyroidism diagnosis (before any ophthalmopathy symptoms). The germline CDR1 and CDR2 sequences are SNHLY and FYNNEI. The CDR3 contains 14 residues. V gave up 0 bases and J gave up 4 bases, with 6 bases separating them. This clonotype was seen repeatedly, ten times or more. TCR beta CDR3 sequences were amplified from RNA transcripts. The HTBI primer set drove a first-round RT-PCR of the TCR CDR3. From the multiplex PCR reads, TCRdb called clonotypes with MiXCR, one entry per CDR3 protein. The sample has about 380,000 distinct CDR3 sequences, approximately 13% seen once.

The sequence was collected from a man younger than 40 with Graves' hyperthyroidism that later progressed to Graves' ophthalmopathy. The sequenced sample consisted of blood. The V gene is TRBV2, the J gene TRBJ2-2; D call uncertain. CDR3 bases: TGTGCCAGCAGTGAAGCTTGGGTCACCGGGGAGCTGTTTTTT. Its protein product is CASSEAWVTGELFF. The full variable domain, completed using reference TRBV2 and TRBJ2-2, is EPEVTQTPSHQVTQMGQEVILRCVPISNHLYFYWYRQILGQKVEFLVSFYNNEISEKSEIFDDQFSVERPDGSNFTLKIRSTKLEDSAMYFCASSEAWVTGELFFGEGSRLTVL.